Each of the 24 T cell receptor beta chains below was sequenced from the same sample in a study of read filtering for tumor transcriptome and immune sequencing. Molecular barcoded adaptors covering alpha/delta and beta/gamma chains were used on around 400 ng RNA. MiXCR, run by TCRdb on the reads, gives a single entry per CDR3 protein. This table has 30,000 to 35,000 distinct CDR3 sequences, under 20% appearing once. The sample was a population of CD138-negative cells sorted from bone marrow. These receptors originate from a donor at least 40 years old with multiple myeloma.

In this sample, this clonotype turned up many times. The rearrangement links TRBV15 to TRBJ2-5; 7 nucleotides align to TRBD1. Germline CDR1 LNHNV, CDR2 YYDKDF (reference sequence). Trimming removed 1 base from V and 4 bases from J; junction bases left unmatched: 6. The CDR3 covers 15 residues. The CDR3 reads CATSRAGTAVETQYF. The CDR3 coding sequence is TGTGCCACCAGCAGAGCCGGGACAGCGGTAGAGACCCAGTACTTC.

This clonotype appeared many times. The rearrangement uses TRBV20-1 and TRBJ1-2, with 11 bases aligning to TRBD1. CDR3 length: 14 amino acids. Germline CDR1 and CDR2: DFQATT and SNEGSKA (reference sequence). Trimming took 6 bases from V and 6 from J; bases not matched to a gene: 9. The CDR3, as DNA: TGCAGTGCCCCCGGACAGGGGGCCGGTGATGGCTACACCTTC. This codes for CSAPGQGAGDGYTF.

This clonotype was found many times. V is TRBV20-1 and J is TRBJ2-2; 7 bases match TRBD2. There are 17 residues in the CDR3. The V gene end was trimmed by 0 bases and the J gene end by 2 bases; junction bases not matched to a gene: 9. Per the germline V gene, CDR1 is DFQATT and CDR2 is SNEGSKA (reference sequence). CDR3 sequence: CSARDPSSGFNTGELFF. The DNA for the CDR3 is TGCAGTGCTAGAGATCCCTCTAGCGGCTTCAACACCGGGGAGCTGTTTTTT.

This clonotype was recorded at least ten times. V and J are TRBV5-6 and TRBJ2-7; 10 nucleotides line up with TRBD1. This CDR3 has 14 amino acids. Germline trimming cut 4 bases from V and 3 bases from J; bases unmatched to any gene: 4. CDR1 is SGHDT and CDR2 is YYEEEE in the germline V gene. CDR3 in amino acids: CASSTGQGYYEQYF. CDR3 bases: TGTGCCAGCAGCACGGGACAGGGGTACTACGAGCAGTACTTC.

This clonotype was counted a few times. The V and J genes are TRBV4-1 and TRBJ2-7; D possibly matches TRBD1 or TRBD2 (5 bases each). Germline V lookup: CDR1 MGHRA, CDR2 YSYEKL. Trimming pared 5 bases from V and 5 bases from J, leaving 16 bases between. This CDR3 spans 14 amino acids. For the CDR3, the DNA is TGCGCCAGCAGCGGCCCGGGGACGATACACGAGCAGTACTTC. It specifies CASSGPGTIHEQYF.

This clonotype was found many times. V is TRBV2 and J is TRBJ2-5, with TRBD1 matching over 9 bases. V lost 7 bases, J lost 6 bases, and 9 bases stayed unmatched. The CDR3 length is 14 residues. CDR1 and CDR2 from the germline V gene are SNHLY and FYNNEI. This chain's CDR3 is CASKLDRGGKTQYF. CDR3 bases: TGTGCCAGCAAGTTGGACAGGGGCGGAAAGACCCAGTACTTC.

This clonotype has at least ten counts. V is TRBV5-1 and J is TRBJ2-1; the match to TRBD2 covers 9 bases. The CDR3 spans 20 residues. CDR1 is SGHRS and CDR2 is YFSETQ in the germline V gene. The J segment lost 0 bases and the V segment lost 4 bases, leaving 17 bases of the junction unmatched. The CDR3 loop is CASSTGFRLAGPSSYNEQFF. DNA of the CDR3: TGCGCCAGCAGCACCGGCTTTCGGCTAGCGGGGCCAAGCTCCTACAATGAGCAGTTCTTC.

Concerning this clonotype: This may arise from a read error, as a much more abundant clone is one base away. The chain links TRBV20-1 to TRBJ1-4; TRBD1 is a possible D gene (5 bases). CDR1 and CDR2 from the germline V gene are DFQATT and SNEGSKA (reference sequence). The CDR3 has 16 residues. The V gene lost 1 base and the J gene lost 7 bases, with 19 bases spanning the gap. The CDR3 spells CSARAWGSFGSEKLFF. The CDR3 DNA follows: TGCAGTGCTAGAGCATGGGGCAGCTTCGGGAGTGAAAAACTGTTTTTT.

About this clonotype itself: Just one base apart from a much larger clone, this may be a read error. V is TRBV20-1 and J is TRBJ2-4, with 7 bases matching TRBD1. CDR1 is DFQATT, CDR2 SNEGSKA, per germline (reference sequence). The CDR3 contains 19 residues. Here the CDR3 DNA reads TGCAGTACTAGAAGCCCGACAGGGAATAACTTTAGAGCCAAAAACATTCAGTACTTC. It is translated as CSTRSPTGNNFRAKNIQYF.

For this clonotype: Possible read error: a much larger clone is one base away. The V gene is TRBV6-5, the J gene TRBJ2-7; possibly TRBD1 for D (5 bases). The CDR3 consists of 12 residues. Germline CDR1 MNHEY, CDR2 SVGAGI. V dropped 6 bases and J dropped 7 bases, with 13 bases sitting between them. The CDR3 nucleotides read TGTGCCAGCAGCTCGACAGATGGGGAGCAGTACTTC. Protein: CASSSTDGEQYF.

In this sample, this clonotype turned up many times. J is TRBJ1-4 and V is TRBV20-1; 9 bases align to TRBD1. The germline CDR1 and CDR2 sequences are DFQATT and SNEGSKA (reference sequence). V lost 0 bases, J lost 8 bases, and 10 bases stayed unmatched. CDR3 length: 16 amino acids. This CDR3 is CSARDLAPTGGEKLFF. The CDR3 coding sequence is TGCAGTGCTAGAGATCTCGCCCCGACAGGGGGAGAAAAACTGTTTTTT.

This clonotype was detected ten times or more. CDR3 sequence reads: CASSPTPGRTEAFF. The CDR3 DNA is TGTGCCAGCAGCCCCACCCCAGGGAGAACTGAAGCTTTCTTT. V usage is TRBV7-9 and J usage is TRBJ1-1; tentative D call: TRBD1 (5 bases). The CDR3 has 14 residues. Between the trimmed V and J ends, which lost 5 bases and 5 bases, there was a span of 15 bases. CDR1 SEHNR and CDR2 FQNEAQ come from the germline V gene (reference sequence). Combining the CDR3 with reference TRBV7-9 and TRBJ1-1 gives the whole variable domain DTGVSQNPRHKITKRGQNVTFRCDPISEHNRLYWYRQTLGQGPEFLTYFQNEAQLEKSRLLSDRFSAERPKGSFSTLEIQRTEQGDSAMYLCASSPTPGRTEAFFGQGTRLTVV.

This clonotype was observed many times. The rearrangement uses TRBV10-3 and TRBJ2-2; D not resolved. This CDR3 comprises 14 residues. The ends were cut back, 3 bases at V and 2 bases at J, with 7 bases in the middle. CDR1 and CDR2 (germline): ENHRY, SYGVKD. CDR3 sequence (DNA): TGTGCCATCAGTGAAGCCCACAACACCGGGGAGCTGTTTTTT. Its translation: CAISEAHNTGELFF.

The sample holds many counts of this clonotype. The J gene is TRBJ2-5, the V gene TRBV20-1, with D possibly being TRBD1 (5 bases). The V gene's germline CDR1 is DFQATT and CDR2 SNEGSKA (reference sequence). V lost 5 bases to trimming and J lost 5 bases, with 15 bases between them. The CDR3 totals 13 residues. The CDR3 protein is CSAEKGRGETQYF. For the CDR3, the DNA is TGCAGTGCTGAAAAGGGGCGTGGGGAGACCCAGTACTTC.

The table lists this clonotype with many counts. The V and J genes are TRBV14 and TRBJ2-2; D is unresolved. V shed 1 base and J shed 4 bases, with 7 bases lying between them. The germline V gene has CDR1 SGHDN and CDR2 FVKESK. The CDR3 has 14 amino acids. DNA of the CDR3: TGTGCCAGCAGCCAAGGAGTACTCACCGGGGAGCTGTTTTTT. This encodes CASSQGVLTGELFF.

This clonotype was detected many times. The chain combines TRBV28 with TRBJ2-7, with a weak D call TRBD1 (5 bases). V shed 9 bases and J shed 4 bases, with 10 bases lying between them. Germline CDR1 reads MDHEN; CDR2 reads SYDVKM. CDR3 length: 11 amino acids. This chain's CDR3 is CASHRRYEQYF. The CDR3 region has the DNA TGTGCCAGTCACAGGAGATACGAGCAGTACTTC.

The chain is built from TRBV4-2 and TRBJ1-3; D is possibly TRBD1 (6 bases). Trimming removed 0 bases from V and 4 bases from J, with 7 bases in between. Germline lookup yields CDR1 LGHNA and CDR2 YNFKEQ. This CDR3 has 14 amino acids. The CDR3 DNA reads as TGTGCCAGCAGCCAAGAAACAGGGGGAAACACCATATATTTT. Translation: CASSQETGGNTIYF.

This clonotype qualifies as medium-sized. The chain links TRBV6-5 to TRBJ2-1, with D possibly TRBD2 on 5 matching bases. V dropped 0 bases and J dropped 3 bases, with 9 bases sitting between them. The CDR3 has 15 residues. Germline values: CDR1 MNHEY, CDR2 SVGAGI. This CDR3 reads CASSYSERSYNEQFF. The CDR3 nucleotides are TGTGCCAGCAGTTACTCCGAGCGGAGCTACAATGAGCAGTTCTTC.

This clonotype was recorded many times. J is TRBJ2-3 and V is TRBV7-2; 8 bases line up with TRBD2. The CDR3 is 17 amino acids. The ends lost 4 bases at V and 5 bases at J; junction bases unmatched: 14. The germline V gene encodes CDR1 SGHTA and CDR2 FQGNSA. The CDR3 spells CASSSGTFSGIGDTQYF. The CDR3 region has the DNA TGTGCCAGCAGCTCCGGAACCTTTAGCGGGATTGGAGATACGCAGTATTTT.

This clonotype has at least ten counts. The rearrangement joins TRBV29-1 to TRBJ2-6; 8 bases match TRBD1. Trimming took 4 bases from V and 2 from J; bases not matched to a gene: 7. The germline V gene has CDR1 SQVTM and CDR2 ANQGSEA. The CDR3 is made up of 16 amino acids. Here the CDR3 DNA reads TGCAGCGTTGCCGGCAGGGGGCAAACTGGGGCCAACGTCCTGACTTTC. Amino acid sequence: CSVAGRGQTGANVLTF.

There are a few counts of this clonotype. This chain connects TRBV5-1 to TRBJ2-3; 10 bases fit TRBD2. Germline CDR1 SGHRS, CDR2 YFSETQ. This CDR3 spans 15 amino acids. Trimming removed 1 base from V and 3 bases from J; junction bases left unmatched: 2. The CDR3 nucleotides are TGCGCCAGCAGCTTGCCTAGCGGGAGTACAGATACGCAGTATTTT. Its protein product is CASSLPSGSTDTQYF.

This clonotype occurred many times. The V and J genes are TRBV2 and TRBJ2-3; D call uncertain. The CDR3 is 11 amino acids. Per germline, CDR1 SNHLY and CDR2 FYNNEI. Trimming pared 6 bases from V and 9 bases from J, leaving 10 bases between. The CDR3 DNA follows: TGTGCCAGCAGCGAGTACTGGACGCAGTATTTT. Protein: CASSEYWTQYF.

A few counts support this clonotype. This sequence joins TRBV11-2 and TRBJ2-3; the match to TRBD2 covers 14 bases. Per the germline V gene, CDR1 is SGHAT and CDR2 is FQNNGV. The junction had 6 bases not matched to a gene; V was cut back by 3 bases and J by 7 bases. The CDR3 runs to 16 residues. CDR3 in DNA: TGTGCCAGCAGCTTGGGGACTAGCGGGAGAGGGTATACGCAGTATTTT. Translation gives CASSLGTSGRGYTQYF.

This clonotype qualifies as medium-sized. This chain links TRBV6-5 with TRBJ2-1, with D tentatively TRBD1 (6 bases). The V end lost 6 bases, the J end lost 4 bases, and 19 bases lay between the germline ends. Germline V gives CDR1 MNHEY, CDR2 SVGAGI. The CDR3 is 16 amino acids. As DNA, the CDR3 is TGTGCCAGCAGGCCTACAGGGATCTGGGGTTACAATGAGCAGTTCTTC. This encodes CASRPTGIWGYNEQFF.